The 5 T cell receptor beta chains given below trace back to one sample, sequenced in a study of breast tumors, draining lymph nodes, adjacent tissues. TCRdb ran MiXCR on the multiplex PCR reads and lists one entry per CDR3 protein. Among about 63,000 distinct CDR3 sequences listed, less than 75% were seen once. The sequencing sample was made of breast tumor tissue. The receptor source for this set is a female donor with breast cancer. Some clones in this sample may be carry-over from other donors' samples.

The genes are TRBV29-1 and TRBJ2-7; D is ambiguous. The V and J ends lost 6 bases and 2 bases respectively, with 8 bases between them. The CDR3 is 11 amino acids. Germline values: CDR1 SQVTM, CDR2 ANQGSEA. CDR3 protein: CSVRVTYEQYF. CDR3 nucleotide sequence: TGCAGCGTCCGGGTAACCTACGAGCAGTACTTC.

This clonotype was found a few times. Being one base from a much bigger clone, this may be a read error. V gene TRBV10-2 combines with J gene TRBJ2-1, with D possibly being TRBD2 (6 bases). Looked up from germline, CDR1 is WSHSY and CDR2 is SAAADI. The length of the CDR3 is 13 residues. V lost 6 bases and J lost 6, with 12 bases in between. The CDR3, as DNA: TGCGCCAGCAGGGAGGGCGCCTCCAATGAGCAGTTCTTC. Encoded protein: CASREGASNEQFF.

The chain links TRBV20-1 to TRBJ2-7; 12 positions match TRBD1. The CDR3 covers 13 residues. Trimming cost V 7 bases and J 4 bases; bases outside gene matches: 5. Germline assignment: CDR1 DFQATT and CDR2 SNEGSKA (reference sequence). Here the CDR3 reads CSVPGQGAYEQYF. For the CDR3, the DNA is TGCAGTGTTCCGGGACAGGGGGCTTACGAGCAGTACTTC.

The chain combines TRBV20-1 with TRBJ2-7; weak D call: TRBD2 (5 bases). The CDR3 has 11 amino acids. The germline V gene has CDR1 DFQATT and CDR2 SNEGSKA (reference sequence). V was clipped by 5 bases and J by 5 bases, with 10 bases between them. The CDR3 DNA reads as TGCAGTGCTGAGGGTCCCGACGAGCAGTACTTC. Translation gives CSAEGPDEQYF.

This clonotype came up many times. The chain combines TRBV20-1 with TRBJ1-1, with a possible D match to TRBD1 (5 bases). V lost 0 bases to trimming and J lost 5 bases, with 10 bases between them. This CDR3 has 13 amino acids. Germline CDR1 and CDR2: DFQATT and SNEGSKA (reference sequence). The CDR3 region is CSARDPGGTEAFF. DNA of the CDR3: TGCAGTGCTAGAGATCCGGGGGGGACTGAAGCTTTCTTT.